The rows below give T cell receptor beta chains drawn from one sample of a study of cytomegalovirus exposure and HLA in healthy donors. TCRdb's copy holds only in-frame clones and misses some; the assay was immunoSEQ multiplex PCR. In total, the table holds about 130,000 clones. The sample comprised PBMCs. The receptor set was obtained from a woman in her thirties or forties in good health and CMV-seropositive. The CDR3 runs from the conserved cysteine through the conserved F or W. The D gene is left open where the match is weak.

TRBD1,TRBV6-1,TRBJ1-2,TGTGCCAGCAGACCCGGGACAGGAGCCCGGGAGGGCTACACCTTC,CASRPGTGAREGYTF
TRBD1,TRBV6-5,TRBJ1-4,TGTGCCAGCAGCCCGGACAGGGTCACCGGTAAACTGTTTTTT,CASSPDRVTGKLFF
TRBD2,TRBV7-2,TRBJ2-1,TGTGCCAGCAGCTTAGCTAGCGGGGGGTCCTACAATGAGCAGTTCTTC,CASSLASGGSYNEQFF
TRBD2,TRBV4-2,TRBJ2-1,TGTGCCAGCAGCCAAGATCTGCGACTAGCGGGAGGGCTGCGTAATGAGCAGTTCTTC,CASSQDLRLAGGLRNEQFF
.,TRBV5-1,TRBJ1-6,TGCGCCAGCAGCCGAAGCGGAACAGATTCACCCCTCCACTTT,CASSRSGTDSPLHF
TRBD2,TRBV6-1,TRBJ2-1,TGTGCCAGCAGTTCGGGGACTAGCGCCTTATATGAGCAGTTCTTC,CASSSGTSALYEQFF
TRBD1,TRBV5-1,TRBJ2-6,TGCGCCAGCAGCTTCGACAGGGGGTTTGGGGGGGCCAACGTCCTGACTTTC,CASSFDRGFGGANVLTF
.,TRBV29-1,TRBJ1-2,TGCAGCGTTGAAGCGGACAACACCTATGGCTACACCTTC,CSVEADNTYGYTF
.,TRBV7-3,TRBJ2-1,TGTGCCAGCAGCCTTCTCTGGAGCTCCTACAATGAGCAGTTCTTC,CASSLLWSSYNEQFF
.,TRBV5-4,TRBJ2-7,TGTGCCAGCAGCTTGGTCCCTTCCTTTGGGAGTTTTTACGAGCAGTACTTC,CASSLVPSFGSFYEQYF
.,TRBV7-9,TRBJ1-2,TGTGCCAGCAACCAGCTAGCTAACTATGGCTACACCTTC,CASNQLANYGYTF
TRBD1,TRBV2,TRBJ2-7,TGTGCCAGCAGTTCCGGGACAGGGGGCCTGTACGAGCAGTACTTC,CASSSGTGGLYEQYF
TRBD1,TRBV5-1,TRBJ1-3,TGCGCCAGCAGCTCTACAGGGGGAACTGGAAACACCATATATTTT,CASSSTGGTGNTIYF
.,TRBV7-2,TRBJ2-5,TGTGCCAGCAGCTCGTCCTATGAGACCCAGTACTTC,CASSSSYETQYF
TRBD1,TRBV6-1,TRBJ1-2,TGTGCCAGCAGGGGACGACAGGGAGGTGGTTACACCTTC,CASRGRQGGGYTF
.,TRBV7-9,TRBJ2-5,TGTGCCAGCAGCTTAACAGGATTAAGAGAGACCCAGTACTTC,CASSLTGLRETQYF
TRBD2,TRBV19,TRBJ2-7,TGTGCCAGTAGTATTTTAACAGGGACTAGCGGCTACGAGCAGTACTTC,CASSILTGTSGYEQYF
.,TRBV15,TRBJ1-5,TGTGCCACCAGCAATGTCGGGGTGCGGAATCAGCCCCAGCATTTT,CATSNVGVRNQPQHF
TRBD2,TRBV18,TRBJ2-3,TGTGCCAGCTCACCAGGACTAGCGGGAGGAGGGAATACGCAGTATTTT,CASSPGLAGGGNTQYF
.,TRBV29-1,TRBJ2-3,TGCAGCGTTGCGGAGACAGATACGCAGTATTTT,CSVAETDTQYF
TRBD2,TRBV7-7,TRBJ2-3,TGTGCTAGCAGTCATACAACTAGCGGGAGCACAGATACGCAGTATTTT,CASSHTTSGSTDTQYF
TRBD2,TRBV27,TRBJ2-3,TGTGCCAGCAGTTCGTATGGGACTAGCGGGAGGACAGATACGCAGTATTTT,CASSSYGTSGRTDTQYF
.,TRBV5-5,TRBJ1-5,TGTGCCAGCAGCTGGACAGCGATTAGCAATCAGCCCCAGCATTTT,CASSWTAISNQPQHF
TRBD1,TRBV5-1,TRBJ2-3,TGCGCCAGCAGCTTGGAAAGCGGGACAGGGGACACAGATACGCAGTATTTT,CASSLESGTGDTDTQYF
TRBD1,TRBV6-6,TRBJ1-3,TGTGCCAGCAGCCAGGGACAGCTCTCTGGAAACACCATATATTTT,CASSQGQLSGNTIYF
.,TRBV5-1,TRBJ2-7,TGCGCCAGCAGCCCCACCCAGGGCGGGAACGAGCAGTACTTC,CASSPTQGGNEQYF
.,TRBV9,TRBJ1-3,TGTGCCAGCAGCTGGGAGTCTGGACAGGGAAACACCATATATTTT,CASSWESGQGNTIYF